The following is a T cell receptor (beta chain) sequence with its context. As handled by the study authors: Estimation of nucleated cell counts relied on the amplification of reference gene primers. Sequenced by immunoSEQ multiplex PCR; TCRdb stores in-frame clones only, minus some. V, J and clone size derive from that table, while D and trimming were established from the DNA sequence. The table lists 200,000 to 300,000 clones, 75% to 95% of them singletons, with 2% to 3% in the top ten. The source of the sample is a study of blood T cell repertoires in COVID-19. Study at large: Acute and convalescent COVID-19 specimens originated in the United States, Italy and Spain. From T cells, B-cell-depleted T cells, or PBMCs came the material, which was cDNA or gDNA.

Seattle enrolled patients during active infection and tracked them longitudinally. CDR3 length: 15 amino acids. The genes are TRBV21-1 and TRBJ2-7; the D call TRBD1 from the table was never checked on the DNA. TRBV21-1 is a documented pseudogene. The receptor comes from a person aged 18 to 35 with COVID-19, enrolled during active disease. Specimen: peripheral blood. CDR3 sequence (DNA): TGTGCCAGCAGCAAAGTTCCTCGGACAGACTACGAGCAGTACTTC. Translated, it gives CASSKVPRTDYEQYF.